A single sample is the source of the 13 T cell receptor beta chains below, sequenced in a study of memory CD4+ T cells and cytomegalovirus serostatus. Profiling relied on immunoSEQ multiplex PCR, and the TCRdb table lists in-frame clones only, not all of them. The sample shows about 56,000 clones, roughly 87% of them seen only once. Single viable CD3+CD4+CD8-CD45RO+ cells were sorted as the memory CD4+ T cells. The sample consisted of memory CD4+ T cells from blood. These receptors were obtained from an adult in good health and CMV-seronegative.

This chain joins TRBV27 and TRBJ2-3, with TRBD2 identical over 11 bases. With V trimmed by 3 bases and J by 1 base, 3 bases remained unmatched. This CDR3 is 16 amino acids long. Germline assignment: CDR1 MNHEY and CDR2 SMNVEV (reference sequence). In DNA, the CDR3 is TGTGCCAGCAGTTTCACTAGCGGGGGTCGCACAGATACGCAGTATTTT. Translated: CASSFTSGGRTDTQYF.

The chain joins TRBV7-2 to TRBJ1-4, with D uncertain. Trimming took off 1 base at V and 11 bases at J, with 11 bases between the two ends. The CDR3 extends over 13 amino acids. Germline CDR1 SGHTA, CDR2 FQGNSA. The CDR3 region is CASSLVVMGKLFF. The CDR3 coding sequence is TGTGCCAGCAGCTTAGTGGTTATGGGGAAACTGTTTTTT.

This chain uses TRBV5-8 with TRBJ1-5; 7 bases are a match to TRBD1. The CDR3 runs 14 residues. CDR1 is SGHTS and CDR2 is YDEGEE in the germline V gene. The ends lost 5 bases at V and 1 base at J; junction bases unmatched: 3. The CDR3 DNA is TGTGCCAGCAGTAGGGGGCTGAGCAATCAGCCCCAGCATTTT. The encoded protein is CASSRGLSNQPQHF. Full variable domain (missing parts from reference TRBV5-8 and TRBJ1-5): EAGVTQSPTHLIKTRGQQATLRCSPISGHTSVYWYQQALGLGLQFLLWYDEGEERNRGNFPPRFSGRQFPNYSSELNVNALELEDSALYLCASSRGLSNQPQHFGDGTRLSIL.

This chain connects TRBV10-3 to TRBJ2-5, with D hard to call. Germline V CDR1 and CDR2: ENHRY, SYGVKD. This CDR3 region has 12 residues. Between the trimmed V and J ends, which lost 6 bases and 2 bases, there was a span of 7 bases. CDR3 DNA sequence: TGTGCCATCAGCCAGCCGCAAGAGACCCAGTACTTC. It yields the protein CAISQPQETQYF.

The genes are TRBV5-6 and TRBJ1-4; D not certain. This CDR3 has 17 amino acids. The germline V gene encodes CDR1 SGHDT and CDR2 YYEEEE. The V end was cut by 2 bases, the J end by 0 bases, with 14 bases between. This CDR3 reads CASSFGGRLATNEKLFF. CDR3 bases: TGTGCCAGCAGCTTCGGAGGGAGACTAGCAACTAATGAAAAACTGTTTTTT.

The rearrangement joins TRBV11-2 to TRBJ2-6; D gene unclear. The V gene lost 3 bases and the J gene lost 2 bases, with 2 bases spanning the gap. CDR3 size: 13 residues. Germline V gene sequence: CDR1 SGHAT, CDR2 FQNNGV. CDR3 residues: CASSFTGANVLTF. The DNA for the CDR3 is TGTGCCAGCAGCTTCACTGGGGCCAACGTCCTGACTTTC. The entire variable domain, with the rest obtained from reference TRBV11-2 and TRBJ2-6, is as follows: EAGVAQSPRYKIIEKRQSVAFWCNPISGHATLYWYQQILGQGPKLLIQFQNNGVVDDSQLPKDRFSAERLKGVDSTLKIQPAKLEDSAVYLCASSFTGANVLTFGAGSRLTVL.

V and J are TRBV4-2 and TRBJ2-5, with D uncertain. Germline assignment: CDR1 LGHNA and CDR2 YNFKEQ. The CDR3 consists of 14 residues. V was trimmed by 4 bases and J by 2 bases, leaving 11 bases between them. The DNA of the CDR3 is TGTGCCAGCAGCCCTGGACGGTCGCAAGAGACCCAGTACTTC. Encoded protein: CASSPGRSQETQYF.

This CDR3 reads CASSQAAGMVGYGYTF. CDR3 DNA sequence: TGTGCCAGCAGCCAAGCCGCAGGGATGGTAGGGTATGGCTACACCTTC. The chain links TRBV4-2 to TRBJ1-2; D possibly corresponds to TRBD1 (5 bases). The CDR3 is 16 amino acids. Germline-derived CDR1 and CDR2 are LGHNA and YNFKEQ. The V end was cut by 1 base, the J end by 5 bases, with 17 bases between.

This clone was counted only a few times. The V and J genes are TRBV9 and TRBJ1-4; D uncertain. In germline, CDR1 is SGDLS, CDR2 YYNGEE. Trimming removed 4 bases at V and 4 bases at J, with 11 bases between. This CDR3 has 14 amino acids. The DNA of the CDR3 is TGTGCCAGCAGCCCCCCGGCTAATAATGAAAAACTGTTTTTT. This gives the protein CASSPPANNEKLFF.

The chain carries TRBV18 and TRBJ1-2; no clear D. V dropped 0 bases and J dropped 0 bases, with 11 bases sitting between them. Germline V CDR1 and CDR2: KGHSH, LQKENI. The CDR3 has 16 residues. In nucleotides, the CDR3 is TGTGCCAGCTCACCACCCGGCCCCGGATCTAACTATGGCTACACCTTC. Translation: CASSPPGPGSNYGYTF.

The rearrangement links TRBV7-6 to TRBJ2-3; D possibly corresponds to TRBD2 (6 bases). CDR3 length equals 15 residues. The V and J ends lost 6 bases and 0 bases respectively, with 13 bases between them. Germline V gene lookup returns CDR1 SGHVS and CDR2 FNYEAQ. For the CDR3, the DNA is TGTGCCAGCAGTCCAGGAGGGATCAGCACAGATACGCAGTATTTT. It encodes CASSPGGISTDTQYF. Variable domain in full (rest from reference TRBV7-6 and TRBJ2-3): GAGVSQSPRYKVTKRGQDVALRCDPISGHVSLYWYRQALGQGPEFLTYFNYEAQQDKSGLPNDRFSAERPEGSISTLTIQRTEQRDSAMYRCASSPGGISTDTQYFGPGTRLTVL.

The rearrangement joins TRBV7-9 to TRBJ1-2; D gene unclear. The CDR3 runs 16 residues. In germline, CDR1 is SEHNR, CDR2 FQNEAQ (reference sequence). The ends were cut back, 4 bases at V and 1 base at J, with 16 bases in the middle. CDR3 loop: CASSYTSGQNNYGYTF. CDR3 bases: TGTGCCAGCAGCTATACATCGGGCCAGAATAACTATGGCTACACCTTC.

This clone showed up just a few times. The chain has TRBV9 and TRBJ1-1, with D unclear. Germline assignment: CDR1 SGDLS and CDR2 YYNGEE. The CDR3 runs 15 residues. Trimming took off 5 bases at V and 1 base at J, with 15 bases between the two ends. DNA of the CDR3: TGTGCCAGCAGTGGAACGGGAGGTCGGAACACTGAAGCTTTCTTT. It yields the protein CASSGTGGRNTEAFF.